The 3 T cell receptor beta chains in this list originate from one sample, sequenced in a study of vaccination and CD4 T cells after COVID-19. Sample treatment: roughly 11-day PBMC culture with coronavirus spike peptide pools or control peptides (ViraFEST assay). The Oncomine TCR Beta short-read assay sequenced DNA from cultured CD4+ T cells. Each CDR3 protein is one row after TCRdb ran MiXCR on the PCR reads. The top ten clones hold approximately 16% of a sample with under 20,000 distinct CDR3 sequences, around 78% of them seen once. No antigen has been assigned to these receptors. Sequenced here: CD4+ T cells from blood, cultured in vitro, sampled after SARS-CoV-2 vaccination. The receptors originated from a human donor who received a COVID-19 vaccine.

V is TRBV20-1 and J is TRBJ2-5; 7 bases line up with TRBD1. J was trimmed by 3 bases and V by 0 bases; bases with no gene match: 4. The CDR3 spans 14 residues. Germline assignment: CDR1 DFQATT and CDR2 SNEGSKA (reference sequence). CDR3 in amino acids: CSARDWQGEETQYF. The CDR3 DNA is TGCAGTGCTAGAGATTGGCAGGGGGAAGAGACCCAGTACTTC.

CDR3 DNA sequence: TGCAGTTGGGCCCGGCAAGAGACCCAGTACTTC. Its protein product is CSWARQETQYF. V gene TRBV20-1 combines with J gene TRBJ2-5; the D is unclear. V shed 8 bases and J shed 2 bases, with 9 bases lying between them. The CDR3 sequence is 11 residues long. Germline values: CDR1 DFQATT, CDR2 SNEGSKA (reference sequence).

This chain uses TRBV20-1 with TRBJ2-5; TRBD2 agrees at 11 bases. CDR1 and CDR2 from the germline V gene are DFQATT and SNEGSKA (reference sequence). V was clipped by 1 base and J by 5 bases; unmatched bases: 12. CDR3 size: 17 residues. Here the CDR3 DNA reads TGCAGTGCTAGAGTTAGTAGCGGGGGGGCCAGAGGGGAGACCCAGTACTTC. This gives the protein CSARVSSGGARGETQYF.